A single sample is the source of the 4 T cell receptor beta chains below, sequenced in a study of CD8 T cells in ankylosing spondylitis. MiXCR, applied by TCRdb to the 5' RACE reads, yields one record per CDR3 protein. The table includes 250,000 to 350,000 distinct CDR3 sequences, 20% detected once. Sequenced: blood, either unsorted or a sorted T cell fraction (not recorded which). All receptors derive from a male donor with ankylosing spondylitis or in good health (not recorded which).

This clonotype has just a few counts. The chain uses TRBV12-3 or TRBV12-4 and TRBJ1-1; 9 bases match TRBD1. CDR3 length: 12 residues. V lost 4 bases and J lost 11; bases outside the gene matches: 5. CDR3 sequence (DNA): TGTGCCAGCAGTTCCGGGACAGGGTGGGCTTTCTTT. Its translation is CASSSGTGWAFF.

This clonotype came up a few times. The V and J genes are TRBV2 and TRBJ2-1; tentatively, D is TRBD1 (6 bases). Trimming shortened V by 6 bases and J by 10 bases, and 19 bases separated the two germline ends. Germline lookup yields CDR1 SNHLY and CDR2 FYNNEI. This CDR3 comprises 14 residues. CDR3 protein: CASRASGVGHEQFF. The CDR3 DNA reads TGTGCCAGCAGGGCCTCAGGGGTAGGGCACGAGCAGTTCTTC.

The genes are TRBV19 and TRBJ2-1; D is unresolved. Germline V gives CDR1 LNHDA, CDR2 SQIVND (reference sequence). The CDR3 sequence is 13 residues long. V lost 1 base and J 9 bases, leaving 10 bases between the germline ends. This CDR3 is CASSIATRSEQFF. As DNA, the CDR3 is TGTGCCAGTAGTATAGCGACCAGGAGTGAGCAGTTCTTC.

This chain connects TRBV3-1 to TRBJ2-7, with no clear D. Trimming left V 1 base short and J 3 bases short, with 7 bases between. Germline V lookup: CDR1 LGHDT, CDR2 YNNKEL (reference sequence). This CDR3 has 13 amino acids. The CDR3, as DNA: TGTGCCAGCAGCCAAGGGTTCGGCTACGAGCAGTACGTC. Translating gives CASSQGFGYEQYV.